The present T cell receptor (beta chain) was sequenced within a study of human CD8 memory T cell subsets. The study, taken as a whole, reports: What was sequenced in this study was only the T cell receptor beta chains. While effector memory cells differed, stem-like memory and precursor exhausted T cells had similarly high diversity.

Worth noting for this clonotype: Its target is unknown.

Researchers made TCR beta libraries via UMI-labeled 5' RACE. TCRdb reprocessed the 5' RACE reads, keeping one entry per CDR3 protein, no DNA. The table lists 15,000 to 20,000 distinct CDR3 sequences. Germline CDR1 is SEHNR and CDR2 is FQNEAQ (reference sequence). The length of the CDR3 is 16 residues. RNA originated from duplicate vials containing 150,000 sorted CD8+ T cells per subset. This chain links TRBV7-9 with TRBJ2-5; lacking DNA, the TRBD1 call made by TCRdb goes unchecked. The sequenced material came from CD8+ stem-like memory T cells (TSCM and TCM) sorted from PBMCs. Subset meaning: stem-like memory CD8 T cells (TSTEM), CCR7+ PD-1- TIGIT-. The clonotype was recovered from a human donor in good health. The CDR3: CASSYTLDGGGETQYF.